This TCR beta chain was identified in a study of cytomegalovirus exposure and HLA in healthy donors (dated by TCRdb to 2017 to 2019). For the study in its entirety: In an earlier analysis of under 750 of the donors, roughly 300 Gb of sequence data and some 120 million unique TCR beta sequences from about 190 million T cells were reported. Class I and class II HLA loci were covered by the typing at four-digit resolution. A separate validation cohort of over a hundred different subjects was used in addition to the approximately 640-subject first cohort. Donor age, sex, ethnicity and CMV serostatus were compiled together with the repertoire data. An earlier analysis of fewer than 750 of the donors used high-throughput TCR beta sequencing to judge whether each TCR beta V gene segment behaved as functional or pseudogenic. Because of strong linkage in the cohort, roughly 5 DR-DQ haplotypes were treated as single units for association and clustering. The study aimed to test whether signatures of past pathogen exposure could be identified by cataloging public T cell receptors. Typing coverage differed by locus: A, B, C, DRB1 and DQB1 were typed in about 629-630 donors, DQA1 in 522, DPA1 in around 600, and DPB1 in roughly 450. High-throughput TCR immunosequencing, statistical association of individual TCRs with disease status, and machine learning were combined to predict cytomegalovirus infection status. All discovery cohort repertoires had been generated using a single sequencing platform. Rather than drawing on any new phenotypic data, the later analysis identified candidate immune exposures from TCR beta sequences and the way those sequences occurred across donors. A later analysis re-examined previously published TCR beta repertoires from around 670 donors and added high-resolution HLA genotyping to investigate patterns of TCR occurrence. The genetic ancestry cluster associated with self-reported Caucasian donors included over 80% of the roughly 390 genotyped donors. Around 330 gigabases of sequencing data and 70 million to 100 million unique TCR sequences made up an early release that covered approximately 620 HLA-typed donors. The T cell repertoires of some 670 subjects were profiled by immunosequencing and related to cytomegalovirus serostatus. Among 398 genotyped donors of the cohort, an average of around 240,000 unique TCR beta nucleotide sequences was sequenced per donor, of which 15% to 20% were non-productive. In a later genetic analysis, genome-wide SNP genotypes for about 55% of the roughly 670 donors were used, and that subset was treated as a discovery cohort. On the study overall, not on this receptor specifically: In a later analysis, HLA-associated TCR beta chains were found to be more clonally expanded and to have lower generation probabilities than equally common non-associated chains. In vitro tests confirmed that a few of the cytomegalovirus-associated TCR beta chains recognize cytomegalovirus antigens. In a later genetic analysis, fewer N-insertions in productive TCRs were reported among donors in an Asian-associated ancestry cluster than the 666-donor mean. Linkage disequilibrium might explain the correlated functional status among segregating V segments, but an unknown experimental factor could not be excluded. A later analysis associated 16,951 TCR beta sequences with specific HLA alleles at a false discovery rate of 0.05. Because counts were too low, 15 or so rarely observed V segments, including chromosome 9 orphons, were excluded from the earlier analysis of under 650 of the donors. The authors suggested that the approach could potentially be extended to other disease states and immunological phenotypes. Only TCR beta chains were sequenced in this cohort, and the absence of alpha or paired-chain data limited detectable features. Immune exposure information for the cohort was limited to CMV serostatus. Some IMGT-functional V segments, including TRBV6-2 and TRBV6-3, could not be distinguished by the 87-base-pair reads and were therefore excluded. The presence/absence analyses assumed that sequencing depth was roughly uniform across donors, and that assumption may not be true. In a later genetic analysis, a missense DCLRE1C variant was associated with V-gene and J-gene trimming of TCR beta chains, and the association was replicated in an independent cohort. Assigning TCR associations to individual alleles was difficult when HLA alleles, especially DR and DQ, strongly co-occurred. A total of 150 or so TCR beta chains were listed by the study as associated with cytomegalovirus. According to a later analysis, most CMV-associated TCR beta chains appeared to be HLA-restricted, and the HLA associations seemed to be driven largely by CMV exposure. A further reported finding was that TCR beta sequences accurately predicted the HLA-A and HLA-B alleles for most subjects in the first cohort. Broadly in line with IMGT annotations, most TCR beta V segments showed up in productive rearrangements about 87% or about 30% of the time in an earlier analysis of 450 to 600 of the donors. Several of the top co-occurrence clusters appeared to be linked to parvovirus B19, influenza, CMV and Epstein-Barr virus, according to a later analysis. In a later analysis, the rate of TCR association differed among HLA loci, with DRB1 alleles having the most associated TCRs and HLA-C alleles having the fewest. Because HLA typing was unavailable for some donors at each locus, only the typed subset was used in association tests. Most TCR sequences were observed very rarely across donors, whereas some public TCRs were present in many individuals. A cluster of highly shared sequence variants was judged likely to represent a technical artifact of the sequencing pipeline. In both the original and validation cohorts, the classifier was reported to diagnose cytomegalovirus status with high specificity and sensitivity.

The CDR3 spans 16 residues, from the cysteine through the phenylalanine. The only DNA kept is the CDR3, 48 bases in frame from the first base. Trimming leaves V shorter by 1 base and J shorter by 9 bases, with the junction holding 8 bases beyond the gene matches. Reading the germline V gene gives CDR1 SGHDT and CDR2 YYEEEE. This clone was observed a single time. Its target antigen remains unknown. Per-nucleotide qualities are absent, and no much larger clonotype sits a single base away. Libraries were made using the immunoSEQ multiplex PCR assay. For the multiplex PCR, a mixture combining 60 forward primers for TCR Vbeta segments and 13 reverse primers for TCR Jbeta segments was used. Amplification of the CDR3 region of rearranged TCR beta genes was performed with a multiplex PCR assay on genomic DNA. On the Illumina HiSeq System, the amplified TCR beta libraries were sequenced as 87-base-pair reads. As for how the authors treated the data: Across the roughly 670 repertoires, a later analysis counted tens of millions of unique TCR beta chains, approximately 10 million of which were shared by at least two donors. To remove PCR and sequencing errors, raw reads were error-corrected and collapsed into unique sequences using a nearest-neighbor algorithm that merged closely related sequences. Alignment of CDR3 sequences to IMGT reference sequences was used to assign V, D and J gene segments. For a sequence to be retained, a match of at least six nucleotides was required to both a V gene segment and a J gene segment. Rearrangements were classified as productive when the CDR3 lacked stop codons and remained in frame with V and J, and all other rearrangements were classified as non-productive. CDR3 was defined by IMGT convention, running from the second conserved V-encoded cysteine to the conserved J-encoded phenylalanine. In an earlier analysis of more than 550 of the donors, sequences lacking an unambiguous match to a single V gene segment were excluded. In an earlier analysis of around 600 of the donors, V segments were called functional above 56.7% productive rearrangements and were called segregating when the between-donor standard deviation exceeded 5%. A statistical classification framework was developed to diagnose cytomegalovirus status using the catalog of TCR beta chain sequences. A later analysis assigned V and J genes by comparing TCR nucleotide sequences with IMGT/GENE-DB human TR gene sequences. Using the TCRdist pipeline, a later analysis assigned CDR3 sequences along with most-parsimonious VDJ recombination scenarios. In a later analysis, each TCR beta chain was defined by its CDR3 amino acid sequence together with its V-gene family, and reads without a unique V-gene family were excluded. As a way to deal with suspected cross-contamination and a sequencing artifact, a later analysis dropped over 550 nucleotide sequences that were highly shared and had low generation probability. In a later analysis, a clonal expansion index for each public chain was calculated from normalized within-repertoire ranks of inferred template counts. A later analysis computed generation probabilities with a VDJ recombination model fitted to out-of-frame rearrangements, and checked the results against IGoR. In a later analysis, TCR-TCR, TCR-HLA and TCR-CMV co-occurrence was scored with hypergeometric tests, and a repertoire-size bias correction was applied to TCR pairs. In a later analysis, false discovery rates were estimated by permuting HLA or CMV assignments 20 times. A later analysis grouped co-occurring TCRs with DBSCAN, adding TCRdist sequence similarity when clustering within HLA-allele-positive subsets. Repertoires with fewer than 30,000 or more than 120,000 public chains, plus five repertoires with anomalous nucleotide sharing, were excluded from co-occurrence clustering. The immuneACCESS repertoire file appears here via TCRdb, limited to in-frame rearrangements. These files lack a portion of the clones; in checked studies, under half of the deficit traces to unresolved V genes, and the cause of the others is not known. That table supplies the V and J calls and clone size; D and trimming were determined from the DNA. The sample table shows 150,000 or so clones, and around 77% are seen once. The ten largest clones capture 1.5% to 2% of the sample.

The cohort comprised approximately 700 healthy bone marrow donors. All cohort members were sampled while nominally healthy, although unrecorded immune exposures were likely present. The donor tested CMV seronegative and was one of the 352 seronegative cohort members. Every donor gave a peripheral blood sample, and the peripheral blood mononuclear cells from that sample were used for TCR beta sequencing. The Qiagen DNeasy Blood Extraction Kit was used to extract genomic DNA from the blood cell samples. The sample taken for sequencing was PBMCs. The rearranged chain carries TRBV5-6 and TRBJ2-3, and TRBD2 aligns with 13 junction nucleotides. The TCR sequence derives from a woman aged 25-40 years in good health and CMV-seronegative. The CDR3 here reads CASSLTGLAGVKTQYF. The DNA sequence is as follows: TGTGCCAGCAGCTTGACCGGACTAGCGGGAGTCAAGACGCAGTATTTT.